The 14 T cell receptor beta chains below all came from one sample that was sequenced in a study of blood T cell repertoires in COVID-19. Libraries were prepared by immunoSEQ multiplex PCR; TCRdb keeps only in-frame clonotypes and omits some of them. The data contain about 310,000 clones, approximately 89% of them singletons. The source material was PBMCs or T cells enriched from blood (not recorded which). The receptors were sampled from a woman between 35 and 50 years old who had recovered from COVID-19.

Concerning this clone itself: A read error may account for a junction end that differs from germline. The chain uses TRBV14 and TRBJ1-1; D possibly corresponds to TRBD1 (6 bases). CDR1 is SGHDN and CDR2 is FVKESK in the germline V gene. The CDR3 spans 16 residues. DNA for the CDR3: TGTGCCAGCACCCAACCTGCCGGGACACTGAACACTGAAGCTTTCTTT. The encoded protein is CASTQPAGTLNTEAFF.

The gene calls are TRBV7-9 and TRBJ1-2; 7 bases are a match to TRBD1. This CDR3 has 18 residues. Germline-derived CDR1 and CDR2 are SEHNR and FQNEAQ (reference sequence). The V gene end was trimmed by 1 base and the J gene end by 2 bases; junction bases not matched to a gene: 13. The DNA of the CDR3 is TGTGCCAGCAGCTTAGAAGGAGGAGGGAACAGGGGCAACTATGGCTACACCTTC. Protein: CASSLEGGGNRGNYGYTF.

This chain links TRBV11-2 with TRBJ2-2, with 7 bases that match TRBD2. Germline-derived CDR1 and CDR2 are SGHAT and FQNNGV. The V segment lost 1 base and the J segment 0 bases; nucleotides outside the gene matches: 2. The CDR3 has 16 amino acids. The CDR3 nucleotides read TGTGCCAGCAGCTTAGTACTAGCGCCGAACACCGGGGAGCTGTTTTTT. This encodes CASSLVLAPNTGELFF. The variable domain in full, completed from reference TRBV11-2 and TRBJ2-2, reads EAGVAQSPRYKIIEKRQSVAFWCNPISGHATLYWYQQILGQGPKLLIQFQNNGVVDDSQLPKDRFSAERLKGVDSTLKIQPAKLEDSAVYLCASSLVLAPNTGELFFGEGSRLTVL.

The rearrangement joins TRBV6-6 to TRBJ1-5; D gene unclear. Germline-derived CDR1 and CDR2 are MNHNY and SVGAGI (reference sequence). V dropped 2 bases and J dropped 4 bases, with 6 bases sitting between them. The CDR3 sequence is 13 residues long. The CDR3 bases are TGTGCCAGCAGTTACCCAGATAATCAGCCCCAGCATTTT. This codes for CASSYPDNQPQHF.

The chain couples TRBV7-2 to TRBJ1-5; TRBD1 is a possible D gene (5 bases). The CDR3 sequence is 14 residues long. CDR1 is SGHTA and CDR2 is FQGNSA in the germline V gene. Trimming left V 4 bases short and J 4 bases short, with 11 bases between. CDR3 amino acids: CASSSGRVNQPQHF. CDR3 DNA sequence: TGTGCCAGCAGCTCCGGCAGGGTGAATCAGCCCCAGCATTTT.

This chain joins TRBV2 and TRBJ2-1; D remains unclear. This CDR3 has 14 amino acids. The germline V gene encodes CDR1 SNHLY and CDR2 FYNNEI. V was cut by 4 bases and J by 4 bases, with 11 bases left in between. CDR3 in amino acids: CASSALARYNEQFF. The DNA of the CDR3 is TGTGCCAGCAGTGCGTTAGCCAGATACAATGAGCAGTTCTTC.

The rearrangement links TRBV19 to TRBJ2-1; no reliable D call. V shed 5 bases and J shed 6 bases, with 14 bases lying between them. Germline assignment: CDR1 LNHDA and CDR2 SQIVND (reference sequence). The CDR3 loop spans 14 amino acids. The CDR3 loop is CASSSFGFSNEQFF. In nucleotides, the CDR3 is TGTGCCAGTAGTTCCTTCGGGTTCTCCAATGAGCAGTTCTTC.

The chain combines TRBV11-2 with TRBJ1-4, with D maybe TRBD1 (5 bases). The CDR3 is made up of 14 amino acids. Germline CDR1 SGHAT, CDR2 FQNNGV. V was trimmed by 1 base and J by 5 bases, leaving 8 bases between them. CDR3: CASSLGTGNEKLFF. CDR3 nucleotide sequence: TGTGCCAGCAGCTTAGGTACAGGAAATGAAAAACTGTTTTTT.

The genes are TRBV5-6 and TRBJ1-5, with 7 positions matching TRBD1. Germline-derived CDR1 and CDR2 are SGHDT and YYEEEE. The CDR3 totals 15 residues. The V gene end was trimmed by 3 bases and the J gene end by 0 bases; junction bases not matched to a gene: 3. DNA for the CDR3: TGTGCCAGCAGCTGGGACAGTTTTAGCAATCAGCCCCAGCATTTT. This gives the protein CASSWDSFSNQPQHF. Variable domain in full (rest from reference TRBV5-6 and TRBJ1-5): DAGVTQSPTHLIKTRGQQVTLRCSPKSGHDTVSWYQQALGQGPQFIFQYYEEEERQRGNFPDRFSGHQFPNYSSELNVNALLLGDSALYLCASSWDSFSNQPQHFGDGTRLSIL.

The V and J genes are TRBV6-1 and TRBJ2-1; 11 nucleotides line up with TRBD2. The V gene's germline CDR1 is MNHNS and CDR2 SASEGT. The CDR3 runs 17 residues. The V and J ends lost 4 bases and 8 bases, in that order; junction bases with no gene match: 13. CDR3 nucleotides: TGTGCCAGCAGTGCACCGGGACTAGCGGTCTCTAGGGATGAGCAGTTCTTC. It yields the protein CASSAPGLAVSRDEQFF.

The chain is built from TRBV18 and TRBJ1-1; D gene unclear. The CDR3 spans 16 residues. Germline V gives CDR1 KGHSH, CDR2 LQKENI. The V end lost 3 bases, the J end lost 3 bases, and 17 bases lay between the germline ends. CDR3 coding DNA: TGTGCCAGCTCACCCTCGAGGGCAAGGGAATACACTGAAGCTTTCTTT. Translated: CASSPSRAREYTEAFF.

DNA of the CDR3: TGTGCCAGCAGTTTTGACCTCGGGGGGAGCGGCGGGGAGCTGTTTTTT. Protein sequence: CASSFDLGGSGGELFF. The V and J genes are TRBV28 and TRBJ2-2; 7 bases align to TRBD2. The CDR3 totals 16 residues. Germline CDR1 and CDR2: MDHEN and SYDVKM. With V trimmed by 3 bases and J by 7 bases, 11 bases remained unmatched.

CDR3 DNA: TGTGCCAGCAGTACCCCCGGGGGGGCCGACAATGAGCAGTTCTTC. Protein: CASSTPGGADNEQFF. This chain uses TRBV27 with TRBJ2-1; 8 bases line up with TRBD2. The CDR3 contains 15 residues. Germline V lookup: CDR1 MNHEY, CDR2 SMNVEV (reference sequence). With V trimmed by 5 bases and J by 5 bases, 8 bases remained unmatched.

This chain links TRBV7-4 with TRBJ2-1; 8 nucleotides align to TRBD2. Germline V gene lookup returns CDR1 SGHVT and CDR2 SQSDAQ. V shed 2 bases, J shed 0 bases, and the junction held 6 bases outside the gene matches. The CDR3 length is 17 residues. CDR3 nucleotides: TGTGCCAGCAGCTTATTGCGGGAGGTTCTCTCCTACAATGAGCAGTTCTTC. This codes for CASSLLREVLSYNEQFF.